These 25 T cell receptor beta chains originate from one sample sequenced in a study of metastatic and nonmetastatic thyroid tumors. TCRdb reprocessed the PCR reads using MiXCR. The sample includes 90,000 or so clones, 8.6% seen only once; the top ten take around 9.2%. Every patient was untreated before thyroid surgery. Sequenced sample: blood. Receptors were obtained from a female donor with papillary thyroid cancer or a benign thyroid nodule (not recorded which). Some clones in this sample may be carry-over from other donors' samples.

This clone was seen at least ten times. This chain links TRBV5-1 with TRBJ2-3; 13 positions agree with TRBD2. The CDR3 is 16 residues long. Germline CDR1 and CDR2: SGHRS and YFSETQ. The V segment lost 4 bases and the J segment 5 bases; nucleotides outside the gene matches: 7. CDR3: CASSKGTSGVGDTQYF. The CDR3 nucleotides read TGCGCCAGCAGCAAAGGGACTAGCGGGGTGGGAGATACGCAGTATTTT.

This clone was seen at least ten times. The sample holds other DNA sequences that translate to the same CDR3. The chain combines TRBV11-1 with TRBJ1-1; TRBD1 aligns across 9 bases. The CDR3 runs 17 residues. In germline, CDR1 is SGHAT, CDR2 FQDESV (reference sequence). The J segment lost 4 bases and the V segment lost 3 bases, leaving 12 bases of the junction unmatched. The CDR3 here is CASSLDTGGAGSTEAFF. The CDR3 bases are TGTGCCAGCAGCTTGGATACAGGGGGCGCGGGGAGCACTGAAGCTTTCTTT.

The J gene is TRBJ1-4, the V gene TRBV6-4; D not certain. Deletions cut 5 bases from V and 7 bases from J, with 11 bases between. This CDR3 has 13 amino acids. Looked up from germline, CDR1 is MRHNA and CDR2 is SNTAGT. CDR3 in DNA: TGTGCCAGCAGTCAGGACGTCCCTGAAAAACTGTTTTTT. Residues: CASSQDVPEKLFF.

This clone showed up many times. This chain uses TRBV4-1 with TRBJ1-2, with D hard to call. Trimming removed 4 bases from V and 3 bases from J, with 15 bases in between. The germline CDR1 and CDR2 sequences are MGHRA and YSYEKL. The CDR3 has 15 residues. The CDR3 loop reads CASSPYRQADYGYTF. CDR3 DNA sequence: TGCGCCAGCAGCCCATACCGTCAGGCGGACTATGGCTACACCTTC.

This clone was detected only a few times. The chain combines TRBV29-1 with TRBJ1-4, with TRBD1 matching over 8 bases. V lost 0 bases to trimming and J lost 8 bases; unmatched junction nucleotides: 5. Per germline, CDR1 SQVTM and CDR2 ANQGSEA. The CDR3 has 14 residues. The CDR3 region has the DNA TGCAGCGTTGAAGATGGCAGGGGGCGGGAAAAACTGTTTTTT. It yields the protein CSVEDGRGREKLFF.

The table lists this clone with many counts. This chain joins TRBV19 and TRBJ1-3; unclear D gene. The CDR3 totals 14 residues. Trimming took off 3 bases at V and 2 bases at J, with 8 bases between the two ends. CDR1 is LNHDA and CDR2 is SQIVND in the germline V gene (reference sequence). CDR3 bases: TGTGCCAGTAGTATGCGTCCAACTGGAAACACCATATATTTT. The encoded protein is CASSMRPTGNTIYF. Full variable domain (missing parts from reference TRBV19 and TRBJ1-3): DGGITQSPKYLFRKEGQNVTLSCEQNLNHDAMYWYRQDPGQGLRLIYYSQIVNDFQKGDIAEGYSVSREKKESFPLTVTSAQKNPTAFYLCASSMRPTGNTIYFGEGSWLTVV.

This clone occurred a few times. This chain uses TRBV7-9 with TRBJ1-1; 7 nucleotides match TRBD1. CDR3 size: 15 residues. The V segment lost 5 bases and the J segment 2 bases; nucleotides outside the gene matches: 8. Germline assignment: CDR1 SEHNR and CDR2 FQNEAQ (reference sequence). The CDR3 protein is CASSPPTGSNTEAFF. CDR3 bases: TGTGCCAGCAGCCCTCCGACAGGGAGCAACACTGAAGCTTTCTTT.

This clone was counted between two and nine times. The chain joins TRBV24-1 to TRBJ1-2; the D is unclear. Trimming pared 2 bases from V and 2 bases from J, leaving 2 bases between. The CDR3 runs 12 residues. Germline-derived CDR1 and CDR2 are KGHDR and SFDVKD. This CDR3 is CATSDYNYGYTF. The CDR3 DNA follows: TGTGCCACCAGTGATTACAACTATGGCTACACCTTC.

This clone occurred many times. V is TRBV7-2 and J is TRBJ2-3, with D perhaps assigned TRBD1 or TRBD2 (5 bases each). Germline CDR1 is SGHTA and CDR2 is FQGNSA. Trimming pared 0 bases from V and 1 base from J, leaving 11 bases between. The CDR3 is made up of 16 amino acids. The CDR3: CASSLAPGTGTDTQYF. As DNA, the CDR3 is TGTGCCAGCAGCTTAGCCCCCGGGACGGGCACAGATACGCAGTATTTT.

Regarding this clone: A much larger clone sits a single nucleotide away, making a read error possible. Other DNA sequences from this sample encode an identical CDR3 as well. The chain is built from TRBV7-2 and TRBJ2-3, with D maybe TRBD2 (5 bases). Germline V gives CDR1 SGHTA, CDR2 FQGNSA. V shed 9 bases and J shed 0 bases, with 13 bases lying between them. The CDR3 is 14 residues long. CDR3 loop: CASSPPGSTDTQYF. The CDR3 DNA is TGTGCCAGTAGCCCCCCGGGGAGCACAGATACGCAGTATTTT. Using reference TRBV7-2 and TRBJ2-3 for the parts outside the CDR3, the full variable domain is GAGVSQSPSNKVTEKGKDVELRCDPISGHTALYWYRQSLGQGLEFLIYFQGNSAPDKSGLPSDRFSAERTGGSVSTLTIQRTQQEDSAVYLCASSPPGSTDTQYFGPGTRLTVL.

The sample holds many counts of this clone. The CDR3 nucleotides are TGTGCCAGCAGTTCCACCGGGACAGGGAGGGGTTATGGCTACACCTTC. As protein: CASSSTGTGRGYGYTF. The chain links TRBV28 to TRBJ1-2; 9 nucleotides agree with TRBD1. The CDR3 contains 16 residues. V dropped 4 bases and J dropped 5; count of bases not matched to a gene: 11. Looked up from germline, CDR1 is MDHEN and CDR2 is SYDVKM.

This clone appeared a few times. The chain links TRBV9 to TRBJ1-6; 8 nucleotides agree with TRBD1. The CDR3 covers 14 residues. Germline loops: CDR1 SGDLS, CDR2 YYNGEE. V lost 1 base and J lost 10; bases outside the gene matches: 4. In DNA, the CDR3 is TGTGCCAGCAGCGTAAGGACAGGGTTGTCACCCCTCCACTTT. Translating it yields CASSVRTGLSPLHF.

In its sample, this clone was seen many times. The CDR3 region is CASSVEIGISEQFF. CDR3 sequence (DNA): TGTGCCAGCAGCGTAGAAATTGGGATCTCTGAGCAGTTCTTC. V usage is TRBV9 and J usage is TRBJ2-1; D unclear. The V gene's germline CDR1 is SGDLS and CDR2 YYNGEE. V was clipped by 0 bases and J by 9 bases, with 13 bases between them. The CDR3 is 14 residues long.

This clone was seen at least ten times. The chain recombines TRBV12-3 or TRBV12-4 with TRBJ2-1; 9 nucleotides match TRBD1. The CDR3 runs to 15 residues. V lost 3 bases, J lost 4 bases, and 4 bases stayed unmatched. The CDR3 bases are TGTGCCAGCAGTTTTGGACAGGGGTCGTACAATGAGCAGTTCTTC. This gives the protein CASSFGQGSYNEQFF.

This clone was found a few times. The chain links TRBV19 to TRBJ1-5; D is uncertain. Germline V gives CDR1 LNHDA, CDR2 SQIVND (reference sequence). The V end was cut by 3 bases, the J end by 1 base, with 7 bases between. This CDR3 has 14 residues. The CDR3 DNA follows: TGTGCCAGTAGTATTAAAGCCAGCAATCAGCCCCAGCATTTT. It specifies CASSIKASNQPQHF.

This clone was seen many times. The DNA for the CDR3 is TGTGCCATCAGTGAGTCACGGGGCGCTGGAAACACCATATATTTT. It encodes CAISESRGAGNTIYF. The rearrangement links TRBV10-3 to TRBJ1-3, with D possibly being TRBD1 (5 bases). CDR3 length: 15 residues. CDR1 ENHRY and CDR2 SYGVKD come from the germline V gene. Trimming removed 0 bases at V and 2 bases at J, with 8 bases between.

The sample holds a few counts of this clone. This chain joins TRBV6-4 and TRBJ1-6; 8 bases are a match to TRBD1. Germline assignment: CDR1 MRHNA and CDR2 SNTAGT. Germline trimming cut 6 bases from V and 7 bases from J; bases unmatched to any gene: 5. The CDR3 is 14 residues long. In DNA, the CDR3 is TGTGCCAGCAGCCCTCGACAGGGGAATTCACCCCTCCACTTT. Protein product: CASSPRQGNSPLHF.

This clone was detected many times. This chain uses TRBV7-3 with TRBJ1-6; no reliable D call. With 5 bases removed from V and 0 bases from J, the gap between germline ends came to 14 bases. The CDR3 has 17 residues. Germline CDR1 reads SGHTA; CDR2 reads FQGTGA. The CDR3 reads CASSILVGSSYNSPLHF. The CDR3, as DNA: TGTGCCAGCAGCATACTGGTGGGGAGCTCCTATAATTCACCCCTCCACTTT.

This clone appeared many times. This CDR3 reads CASSESAGDSRNTIYF. CDR3 nucleotide sequence: TGCGCCAGCAGTGAGTCGGCCGGTGACAGTCGAAACACCATATATTTT. The rearrangement links TRBV10-2 to TRBJ1-3; possibly TRBD1 for D (5 bases). Trimming stripped 0 bases from V and 5 bases from J, with 14 bases between. Germline V gene data show CDR1 as WSHSY and CDR2 as SAAADI. The CDR3 totals 16 residues.

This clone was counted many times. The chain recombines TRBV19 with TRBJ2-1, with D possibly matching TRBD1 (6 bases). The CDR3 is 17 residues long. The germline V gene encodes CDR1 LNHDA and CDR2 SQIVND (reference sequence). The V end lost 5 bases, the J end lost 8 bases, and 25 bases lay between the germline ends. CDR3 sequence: CASSLLRLGQGFDEQFF. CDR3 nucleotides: TGTGCCAGTAGTTTGTTGCGGTTGGGCCAGGGGTTCGATGAGCAGTTCTTC.

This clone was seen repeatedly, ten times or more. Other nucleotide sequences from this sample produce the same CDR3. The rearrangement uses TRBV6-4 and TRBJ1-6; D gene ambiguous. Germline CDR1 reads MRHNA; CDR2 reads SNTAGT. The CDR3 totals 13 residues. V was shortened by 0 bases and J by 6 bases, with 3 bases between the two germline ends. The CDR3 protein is CASSDSTNSPLHF. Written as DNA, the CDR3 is TGTGCCAGCAGTGACTCGACTAATTCACCCCTCCACTTT.

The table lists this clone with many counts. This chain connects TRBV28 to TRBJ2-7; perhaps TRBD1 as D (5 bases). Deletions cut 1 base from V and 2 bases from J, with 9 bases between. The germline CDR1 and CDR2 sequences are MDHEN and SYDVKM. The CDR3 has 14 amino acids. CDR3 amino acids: CASSLSLGAYEQYF. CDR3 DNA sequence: TGTGCCAGCAGTTTATCCCTAGGGGCCTACGAGCAGTACTTC.

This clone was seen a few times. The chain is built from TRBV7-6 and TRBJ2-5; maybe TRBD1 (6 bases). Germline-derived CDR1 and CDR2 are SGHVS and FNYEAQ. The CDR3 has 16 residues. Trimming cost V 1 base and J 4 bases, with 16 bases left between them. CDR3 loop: CASSLGYRALGETQYF. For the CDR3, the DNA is TGTGCCAGCAGCTTAGGGTACAGGGCCTTGGGAGAGACCCAGTACTTC.

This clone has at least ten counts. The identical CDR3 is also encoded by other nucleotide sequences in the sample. The CDR3 DNA reads as TGTGCCAGCAGTTACTCGTACAGGGGGGACGAGACCCAGTACTTC. It is translated as CASSYSYRGDETQYF. This rearrangement joins TRBV6-5 to TRBJ2-5; TRBD1 aligns across 8 bases. The CDR3 spans 15 residues. With V trimmed by 0 bases and J by 5 bases, 5 bases remained unmatched. Germline V CDR1 and CDR2: MNHEY, SVGAGI.

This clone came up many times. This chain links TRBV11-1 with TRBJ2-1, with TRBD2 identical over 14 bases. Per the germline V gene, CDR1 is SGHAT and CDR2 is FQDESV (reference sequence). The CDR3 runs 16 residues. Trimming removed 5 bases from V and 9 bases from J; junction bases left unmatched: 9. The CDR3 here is CASSLRTSGGRGEQFF. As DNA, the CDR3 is TGTGCCAGCAGCCTGCGGACTAGCGGGGGGAGGGGTGAGCAGTTCTTC. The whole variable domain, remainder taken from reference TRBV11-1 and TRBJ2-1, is EAEVAQSPRYKITEKSQAVAFWCDPISGHATLYWYRQILGQGPELLVQFQDESVVDDSQLPKDRFSAERLKGVDSTLKIQPAELGDSAMYLCASSLRTSGGRGEQFFGPGTRLTVL.